The 8 T cell receptor beta chains below come from one sample, sequenced in a study of blood T cell repertoires in COVID-19. Only in-frame clones appear in the TCRdb table, and some are missing; sequencing was by immunoSEQ multiplex PCR. This sample has some 150,000 clones, with around four fifths found just once. The sample consisted of peripheral blood. These TCRs come from a human donor in a cohort sampled during active COVID-19.

J is TRBJ2-1 and V is TRBV3-1 (or the pseudogene TRBV3-2); perhaps TRBD2 as D (5 bases). CDR1 is LGHDT, CDR2 YNNKEL, per germline (reference sequence). The length of the CDR3 is 15 residues. Deletions cut 4 bases from V and 9 bases from J, with 19 bases between. CDR3 nucleotides: TGTGCCAGCAGCCCCATGCCCGGGGTTAAGGTTGAGCAGTTCTTC. This gives the protein CASSPMPGVKVEQFF.

The rearrangement joins TRBV9 to TRBJ2-3; 8 nucleotides agree with TRBD2. The germline V gene has CDR1 SGDLS and CDR2 YYNGEE. This CDR3 is built from 15 residues. V lost 0 bases and J lost 3; bases outside the gene matches: 3. CDR3 coding DNA: TGTGCCAGCAGCGTAGACGGGAGGGGGACAGATACGCAGTATTTT. Protein: CASSVDGRGTDTQYF.

J is TRBJ2-3 and V is TRBV4-1; perhaps TRBD1 as D (5 bases). Trimming cost V 0 bases and J 5 bases, with 24 bases left between them. CDR1 is MGHRA, CDR2 YSYEKL, per germline. CDR3 length: 19 residues. DNA for the CDR3: TGCGCCAGCAGCCAAGATCCTCACTACCTCGCGACAGCCTTAGATACGCAGTATTTT. This translates into CASSQDPHYLATALDTQYF.

This clone was recorded a few times. This chain uses TRBV2 with TRBJ1-4; the D gene is possibly TRBD1 (6 bases). CDR1 SNHLY and CDR2 FYNNEI come from the germline V gene. V was clipped by 6 bases and J by 13 bases, with 15 bases between them. The CDR3 consists of 12 residues. This CDR3 is CASRGPGEGLFF. CDR3 nucleotides: TGTGCCAGCAGGGGGCCAGGGGAGGGACTGTTTTTT.

The chain joins TRBV7-2 to TRBJ2-3; 12 bases are a match to TRBD2. This CDR3 comprises 17 residues. The germline CDR1 and CDR2 sequences are SGHTA and FQGNSA. J gave up 2 bases and V 0 bases, and 3 bases lay outside the gene matches. As DNA, the CDR3 is TGTGCCAGCAGCTTAGCCCTAGCGGGAGGGCCCACAGATACGCAGTATTTT. It yields the protein CASSLALAGGPTDTQYF.

The chain has TRBV7-2 and TRBJ1-1, with 9 positions matching TRBD1. V was clipped by 8 bases and J by 4 bases; unmatched bases: 8. In germline, CDR1 is SGHTA, CDR2 FQGNSA. The CDR3 loop spans 14 amino acids. DNA for the CDR3: TGTGCCAGCTGTAAAGGGACAGGGACCACTGAAGCTTTCTTT. Protein: CASCKGTGTTEAFF. The whole variable domain, remainder taken from reference TRBV7-2 and TRBJ1-1, is GAGVSQSPSNKVTEKGKDVELRCDPISGHTALYWYRQSLGQGLEFLIYFQGNSAPDKSGLPSDRFSAERTGGSVSTLTIQRTQQEDSAVYLCASCKGTGTTEAFFGQGTRLTVV.

The chain joins TRBV24-1 to TRBJ2-2, with D maybe TRBD1 (5 bases). Deletions cut 2 bases from V and 6 bases from J, with 15 bases between. The germline V gene has CDR1 KGHDR and CDR2 SFDVKD. The CDR3 sequence is 16 residues long. This CDR3 reads CATSDSDSQGPGELFF. CDR3 in DNA: TGTGCCACCAGTGATTCAGACAGCCAAGGACCCGGGGAGCTGTTTTTT.

This chain connects TRBV3-1 (or the pseudogene TRBV3-2) to TRBJ2-1, with 7 bases matching TRBD2. Germline V gene lookup returns CDR1 LGHDT and CDR2 YNNKEL (reference sequence). With V trimmed by 0 bases and J by 12 bases, 8 bases remained unmatched. The CDR3 extends over 14 amino acids. The CDR3 nucleotides read TGTGCCAGCAGCCAAGATTACGGCGGGAGTGCGCAGTTCTTC. As protein: CASSQDYGGSAQFF.